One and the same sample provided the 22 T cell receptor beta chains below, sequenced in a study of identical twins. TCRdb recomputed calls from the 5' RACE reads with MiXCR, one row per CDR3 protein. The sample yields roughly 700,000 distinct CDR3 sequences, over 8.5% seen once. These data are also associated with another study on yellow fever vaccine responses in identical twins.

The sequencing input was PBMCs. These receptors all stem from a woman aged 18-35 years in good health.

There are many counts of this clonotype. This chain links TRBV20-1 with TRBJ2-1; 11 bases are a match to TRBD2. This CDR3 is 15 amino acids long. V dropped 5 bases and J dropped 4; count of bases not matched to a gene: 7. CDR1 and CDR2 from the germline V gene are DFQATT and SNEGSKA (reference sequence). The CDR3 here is CSAPRTSGLYNEQFF. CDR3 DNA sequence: TGCAGTGCTCCCCGGACTAGCGGGTTATACAATGAGCAGTTCTTC.

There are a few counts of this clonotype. CDR3 sequence reads: CASSYSGLAGAEQYF. The DNA of the CDR3 is TGTGCCAGCAGTTATTCGGGACTAGCGGGAGCGGAGCAGTACTTC. The rearrangement joins TRBV6-5 to TRBJ2-7; 14 positions agree with TRBD2. V lost 3 bases, J lost 7 bases, and 5 bases stayed unmatched. Germline values: CDR1 MNHEY, CDR2 SVGAGI. The CDR3 is 15 residues long.

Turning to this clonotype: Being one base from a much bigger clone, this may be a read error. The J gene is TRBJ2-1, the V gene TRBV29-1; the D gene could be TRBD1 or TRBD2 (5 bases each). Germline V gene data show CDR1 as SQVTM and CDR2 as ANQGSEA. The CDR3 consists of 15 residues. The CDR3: CGVGGVGGVGDEQFF. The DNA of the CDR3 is TGCGGCGTTGGGGGAGTTGGGGGAGTAGGGGATGAGCAGTTCTTC.

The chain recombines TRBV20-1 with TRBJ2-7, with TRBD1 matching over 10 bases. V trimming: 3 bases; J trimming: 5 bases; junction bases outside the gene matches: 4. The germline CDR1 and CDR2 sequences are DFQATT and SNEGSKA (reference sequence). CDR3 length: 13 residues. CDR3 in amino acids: CSASRDRGHEQYF. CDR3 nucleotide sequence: TGCAGTGCTAGTAGGGACAGGGGCCACGAGCAGTACTTC.

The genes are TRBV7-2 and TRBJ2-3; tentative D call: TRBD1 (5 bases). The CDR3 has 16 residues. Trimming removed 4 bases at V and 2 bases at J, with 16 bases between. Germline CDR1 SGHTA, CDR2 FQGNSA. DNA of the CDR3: TGTGCCAGCAGCTCGGTTTGGGGCGGAGCCACAGATACGCAGTATTTT. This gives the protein CASSSVWGGATDTQYF.

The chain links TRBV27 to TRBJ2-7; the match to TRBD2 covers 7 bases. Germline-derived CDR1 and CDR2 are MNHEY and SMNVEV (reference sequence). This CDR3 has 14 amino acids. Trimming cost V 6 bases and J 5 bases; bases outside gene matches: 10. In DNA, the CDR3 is TGTGCCAGCAGCGGAAGCGGGATGGCCGACGAGCAGTACTTC. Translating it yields CASSGSGMADEQYF.

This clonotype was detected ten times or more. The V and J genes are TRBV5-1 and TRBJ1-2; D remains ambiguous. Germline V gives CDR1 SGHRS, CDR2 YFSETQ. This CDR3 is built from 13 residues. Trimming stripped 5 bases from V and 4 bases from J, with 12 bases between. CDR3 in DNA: TGCGCCAGCAGTCCTACACTTTCCTATGGCTACACCTTC. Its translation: CASSPTLSYGYTF.

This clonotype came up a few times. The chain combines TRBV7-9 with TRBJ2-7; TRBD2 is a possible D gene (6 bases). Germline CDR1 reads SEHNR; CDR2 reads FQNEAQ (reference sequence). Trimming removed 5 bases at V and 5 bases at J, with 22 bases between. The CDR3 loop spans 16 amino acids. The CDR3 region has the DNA TGTGCCAGCAGCCCAAGGGAGGATCTCTCCCCCCACGAGCAGTACTTC. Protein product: CASSPREDLSPHEQYF. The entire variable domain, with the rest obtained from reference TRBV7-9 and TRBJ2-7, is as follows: DTGVSQNPRHKITKRGQNVTFRCDPISEHNRLYWYRQTLGQGPEFLTYFQNEAQLEKSRLLSDRFSAERPKGSFSTLEIQRTEQGDSAMYLCASSPREDLSPHEQYFGPGTRLTVT.

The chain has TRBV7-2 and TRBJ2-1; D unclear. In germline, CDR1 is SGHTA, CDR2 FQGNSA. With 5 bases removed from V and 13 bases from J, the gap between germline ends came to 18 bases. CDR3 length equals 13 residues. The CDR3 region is CASSPTDQVDQFF. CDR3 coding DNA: TGTGCCAGCAGCCCGACTGACCAGGTTGATCAGTTCTTC. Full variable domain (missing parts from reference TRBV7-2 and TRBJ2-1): GAGVSQSPSNKVTEKGKDVELRCDPISGHTALYWYRQSLGQGLEFLIYFQGNSAPDKSGLPSDRFSAERTGGSVSTLTIQRTQQEDSAVYLCASSPTDQVDQFFGPGTRLTVL.

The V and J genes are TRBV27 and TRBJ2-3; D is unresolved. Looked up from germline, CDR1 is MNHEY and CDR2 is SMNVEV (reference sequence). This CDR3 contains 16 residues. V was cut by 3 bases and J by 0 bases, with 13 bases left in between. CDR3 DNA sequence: TGTGCCAGCAGTTTGCGTGGCAGACCCAGCACAGATACGCAGTATTTT. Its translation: CASSLRGRPSTDTQYF.

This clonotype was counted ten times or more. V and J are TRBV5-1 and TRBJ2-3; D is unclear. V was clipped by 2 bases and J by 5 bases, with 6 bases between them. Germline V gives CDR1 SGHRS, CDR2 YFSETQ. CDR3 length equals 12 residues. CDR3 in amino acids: CASSLVEDTQYF. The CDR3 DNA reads TGCGCCAGCAGCTTAGTAGAAGATACGCAGTATTTT.

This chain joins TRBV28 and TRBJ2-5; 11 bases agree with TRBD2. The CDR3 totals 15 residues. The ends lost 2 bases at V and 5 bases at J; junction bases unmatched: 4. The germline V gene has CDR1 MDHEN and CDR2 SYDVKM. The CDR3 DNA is TGTGCCAGCAGTTTACTCACTAGCGGGGGTGAGACCCAGTACTTC. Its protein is CASSLLTSGGETQYF.

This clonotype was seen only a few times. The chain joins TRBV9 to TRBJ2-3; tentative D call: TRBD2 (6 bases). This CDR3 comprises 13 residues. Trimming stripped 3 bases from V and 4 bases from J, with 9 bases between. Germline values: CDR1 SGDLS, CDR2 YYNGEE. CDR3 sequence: CASSATSPDTQYF. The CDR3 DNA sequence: TGTGCCAGCAGCGCCACTAGCCCAGATACGCAGTATTTT.

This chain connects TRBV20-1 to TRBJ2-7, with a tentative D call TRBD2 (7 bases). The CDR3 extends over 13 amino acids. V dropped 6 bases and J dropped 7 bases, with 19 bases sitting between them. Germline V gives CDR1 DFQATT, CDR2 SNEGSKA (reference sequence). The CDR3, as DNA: TGCAGTGCCCCCCACGTTAGGGGGGGAGAGCAGTACTTC. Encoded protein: CSAPHVRGGEQYF.

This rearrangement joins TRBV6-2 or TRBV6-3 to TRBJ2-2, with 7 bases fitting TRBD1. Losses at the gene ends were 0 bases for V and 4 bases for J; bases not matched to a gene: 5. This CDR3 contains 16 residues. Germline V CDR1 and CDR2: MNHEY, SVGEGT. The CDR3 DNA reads TGTGCCAGCAGTTACTCCGGGACAGTCAGCACCGGGGAGCTGTTTTTT. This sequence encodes CASSYSGTVSTGELFF.

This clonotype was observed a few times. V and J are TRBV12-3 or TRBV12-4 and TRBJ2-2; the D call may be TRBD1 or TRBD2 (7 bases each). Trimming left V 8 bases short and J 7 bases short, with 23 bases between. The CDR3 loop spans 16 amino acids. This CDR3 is CASGQLRGGGVGELFF. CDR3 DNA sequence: TGTGCCAGCGGGCAACTCAGGGGGGGGGGTGTCGGGGAGCTGTTTTTT.

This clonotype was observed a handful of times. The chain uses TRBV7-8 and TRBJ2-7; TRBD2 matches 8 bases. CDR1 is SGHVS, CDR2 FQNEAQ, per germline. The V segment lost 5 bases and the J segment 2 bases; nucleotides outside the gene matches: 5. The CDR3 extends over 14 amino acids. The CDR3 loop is CASSVSGGPYEQYF. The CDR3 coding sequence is TGTGCCAGCAGCGTATCGGGGGGGCCCTACGAGCAGTACTTC.

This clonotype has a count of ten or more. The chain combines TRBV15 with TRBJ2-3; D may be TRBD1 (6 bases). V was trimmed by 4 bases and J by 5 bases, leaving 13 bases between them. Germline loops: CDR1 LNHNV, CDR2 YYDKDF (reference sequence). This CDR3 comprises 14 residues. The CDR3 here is CATSTSGEIDTQYF. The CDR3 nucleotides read TGTGCCACCAGCACTTCAGGGGAAATAGATACGCAGTATTTT.

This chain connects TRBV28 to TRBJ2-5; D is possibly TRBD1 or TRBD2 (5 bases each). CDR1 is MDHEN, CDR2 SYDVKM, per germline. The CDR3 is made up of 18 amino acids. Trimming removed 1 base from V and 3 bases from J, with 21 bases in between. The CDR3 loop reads CASSLYQGTRGIEETQYF. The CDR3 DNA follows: TGTGCCAGCAGTTTATATCAGGGTACCCGAGGGATCGAAGAGACCCAGTACTTC.

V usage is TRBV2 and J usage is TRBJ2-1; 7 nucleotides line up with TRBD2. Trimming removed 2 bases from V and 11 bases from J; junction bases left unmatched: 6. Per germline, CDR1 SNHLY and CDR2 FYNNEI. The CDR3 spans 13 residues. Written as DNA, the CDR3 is TGTGCCAGCAGTGAAAATCCGGGGACTAAGCAGTTCTTC. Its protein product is CASSENPGTKQFF.

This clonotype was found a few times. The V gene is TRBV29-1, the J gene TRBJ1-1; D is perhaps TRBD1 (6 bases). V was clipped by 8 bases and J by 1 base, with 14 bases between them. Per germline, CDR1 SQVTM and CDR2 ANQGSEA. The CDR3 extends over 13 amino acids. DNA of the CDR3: TGCAGCACAACAGGGAATAAGAACACTGAAGCTTTCTTT. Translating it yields CSTTGNKNTEAFF.

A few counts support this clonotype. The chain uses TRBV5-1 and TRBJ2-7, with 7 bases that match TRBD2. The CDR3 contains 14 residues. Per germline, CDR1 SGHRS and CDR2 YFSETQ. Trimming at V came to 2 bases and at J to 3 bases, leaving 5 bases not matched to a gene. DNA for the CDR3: TGCGCCAGCAGCTTTCGGGCGGGGGTCTACGAGCAGTACTTC. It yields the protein CASSFRAGVYEQYF.